This T cell receptor (beta chain) is drawn from a study of shared clonotypes between healthy human individuals. Sequencing was performed with immunoSEQ multiplex PCR; in TCRdb, only in-frame clones are kept and a portion is missing. The repertoire includes some 900,000 clones, 60% to 85% of them detected once, and approximately 1.5% sits in the top ten. Germline loops: CDR1 MNHEY, CDR2 SVGAGI. V dropped 7 bases and J dropped 8; count of bases not matched to a gene: 5. The CDR3 sequence is 12 residues long. The source of this sequence is a young man in good health. Sequenced input: memory CD4+ T cells sorted from blood. Subset specified: CD45RA-negative fraction. The chain has TRBV6-5 and TRBJ2-1; TRBD2 matches 7 bases. The CDR3 nucleotides read TGTGCCAGCACTGGACTAGGCCATGAGCAGTTCTTC. Translation gives CASTGLGHEQFF.